These T cell receptor beta chains were read from a single sample in a study of OX40 agonist ivuxolimab in advanced cancers. Sequencing used immunoSEQ multiplex PCR; TCRdb keeps in-frame clones, though not all of them. The table has about 66,000 clones, about four fifths seen once. Sequenced here: CD4+ or CD8+ T cells sorted from blood, sampled in a trial of the OX40 agonist ivuxolimab. All receptors derive from an adult with an advanced solid tumor such as melanoma, head and neck, liver or kidney cancer. Both conserved end residues are part of each CDR3. A D gene is named only where the DNA matches it firmly. Expanded clones are given a class, and other clones once, few, many or no size at all.

V: TRBV5-1
J: TRBJ2-5
D: TRBD1
size: NA
CDR3: CASSLTTGPETQYF
DNA: TGCGCCAGCAGCTTGACGACAGGGCCAGAGACCCAGTACTTC

V: TRBV5-1
J: TRBJ2-6
D: NA
size: NA
CDR3: CASSRVSSGANVLTF
DNA: TGCGCCAGCAGCCGCGTGAGCTCTGGGGCCAACGTCCTGACTTTC

V: TRBV6-1
J: TRBJ1-1
D: TRBD1
size: NA
CDR3: CASSDRGRNPNTEAFF
DNA: TGTGCCAGCAGTGACAGGGGGCGCAACCCGAACACTGAAGCTTTCTTT

V: TRBV6-5
J: TRBJ2-5
D: TRBD1
size: NA
CDR3: CASSYTERTGDETQYF
DNA: TGTGCCAGCAGTTACACCGAACGGACAGGGGACGAGACCCAGTACTTC

V: TRBV7-2
J: TRBJ1-1
D: NA
size: once
CDR3: CASSFVPENTEAFF
DNA: TGTGCCAGCAGCTTTGTCCCGGAGAACACTGAAGCTTTCTTT

V: TRBV5-6
J: TRBJ2-1
D: TRBD1
size: NA
CDR3: CASSLTYQTGENEQFF
DNA: TGTGCCAGCAGCTTGACCTACCAGACAGGGGAAAATGAGCAGTTCTTC

V: TRBV6-1
J: TRBJ2-1
D: NA
size: NA
CDR3: CASSPKYNEQFF
DNA: TGTGCCAGCAGTCCCAAATACAATGAGCAGTTCTTC

V: TRBV7-3
J: TRBJ2-7
D: TRBD2
size: NA
CDR3: CASSPTSGSQIEQYF
DNA: TGTGCCAGCAGCCCTACTAGCGGGAGCCAAATCGAGCAGTACTTC

V: TRBV6-5
J: TRBJ1-3
D: NA
size: NA
CDR3: CASSYAGRNTIYF
DNA: TGTGCCAGCAGTTACGCGGGGAGAAACACCATATATTTT

V: TRBV28
J: TRBJ2-5
D: NA
size: NA
CDR3: CASSLGGHVQETQYF
DNA: TGTGCCAGCAGTTTAGGGGGGCACGTTCAAGAGACCCAGTACTTC

V: TRBV5-6
J: TRBJ2-1
D: NA
size: NA
CDR3: CASSLVGRSAGNEQFF
DNA: TGTGCCAGCAGCTTGGTTGGCCGGAGCGCAGGCAATGAGCAGTTCTTC

V: TRBV7-2
J: TRBJ1-4
D: NA
size: few
CDR3: CASSLSGTMGRSEKLFF
DNA: TGTGCCAGCAGCTTATCCGGTACGATGGGGCGTTCTGAAAAACTGTTTTTT

V: TRBV5-4
J: TRBJ2-3
D: TRBD2
size: NA
CDR3: CASSLGTSITDTQYF
DNA: TGTGCCAGCAGTCTCGGGACTAGTATCACAGATACGCAGTATTTT

V: TRBV28
J: TRBJ1-2
D: NA
size: once
CDR3: CASNSRYGYTF
DNA: TGTGCCAGCAATAGTCGCTATGGCTACACCTTC

V: TRBV7-9
J: TRBJ1-2
D: NA
size: NA
CDR3: CASSLALAVYGYTF
DNA: TGTGCCAGCAGCTTAGCGCTGGCAGTCTATGGCTACACCTTC

V: TRBV5-1
J: TRBJ1-2
D: TRBD1
size: NA
CDR3: CASSLVVQGAGGYTF
DNA: TGCGCCAGCAGCTTGGTAGTCCAGGGGGCAGGTGGCTACACCTTC

V: TRBV7-2
J: TRBJ2-7
D: NA
size: once
CDR3: CASSPQDYEQYF
DNA: TGTGCCAGCAGCCCTCAGGACTACGAGCAGTACTTC

V: TRBV5-1
J: TRBJ2-5
D: TRBD2
size: NA
CDR3: CASSPQTSGKQETQYF
DNA: TGCGCCAGCAGCCCACAAACTAGCGGTAAACAAGAGACCCAGTACTTC

V: TRBV19
J: TRBJ2-2
D: NA
size: NA
CDR3: CASSIRTTKGGELFF
DNA: TGTGCCAGTAGTATTCGGACTACGAAGGGGGGGGAGCTGTTTTTT

V: TRBV5-3
J: TRBJ2-7
D: TRBD2
size: NA
CDR3: CARSMGVGGTYEQYF
DNA: TGTGCCAGAAGCATGGGGGTCGGGGGGACCTACGAGCAGTACTTC

V: TRBV5-4
J: TRBJ1-1
D: TRBD1
size: NA
CDR3: CASSRGTGLSTEAFF
DNA: TGTGCCAGCAGCCGCGGGACAGGGTTAAGCACTGAAGCTTTCTTT

V: TRBV10-3
J: TRBJ2-7
D: NA
size: once
CDR3: CAIMSLGYEQYF
DNA: TGTGCCATCATGTCCCTCGGCTACGAGCAGTACTTC

V: TRBV6-6
J: TRBJ2-1
D: NA
size: NA
CDR3: CASSYLDGEGQFF
DNA: TGTGCCAGCAGTTATCTCGACGGTGAGGGGCAGTTCTTC

V: TRBV11-3
J: TRBJ2-1
D: NA
size: NA
CDR3: CASSLAPWSDNEQFF
DNA: TGTGCCAGCAGCTTAGCACCCTGGTCTGACAATGAGCAGTTCTTC

V: TRBV7-8
J: TRBJ1-2
D: NA
size: NA
CDR3: CASSLSPRPIGYTF
DNA: TGTGCCAGCAGCTTATCCCCGCGACCCATAGGCTACACCTTC

V: TRBV27
J: TRBJ1-2
D: NA
size: once
CDR3: CASSPNGRFYGYTF
DNA: TGTGCCAGCAGCCCCAACGGCAGATTCTATGGCTACACCTTC

V: TRBV6-1
J: TRBJ2-1
D: TRBD1
size: NA
CDR3: CASSGLRQGPSRNEQFF
DNA: TGTGCCAGCAGTGGGCTCCGACAGGGCCCCTCCCGCAATGAGCAGTTCTTC

V: TRBV5-8
J: TRBJ1-2
D: NA
size: NA
CDR3: CASRQGQPLNYGYTF
DNA: TGTGCCAGCAGACAGGGACAACCACTTAACTATGGCTACACCTTC

V: TRBV7-2
J: TRBJ2-5
D: TRBD1
size: NA
CDR3: CASSRGQGQETQYF
DNA: TGTGCCAGCAGCCGAGGACAGGGCCAAGAGACCCAGTACTTC

V: TRBV7-2
J: TRBJ1-1
D: NA
size: NA
CDR3: CASSPFVRTEAFF
DNA: TGTGCCAGCAGCCCGTTTGTGAGAACTGAAGCTTTCTTT

V: TRBV11-2
J: TRBJ2-7
D: TRBD2
size: medium-sized
CDR3: CASSRQSGRGDEQYF
DNA: TGTGCCAGCAGCCGTCAAAGCGGGAGAGGCGACGAGCAGTACTTC

V: TRBV7-2
J: TRBJ2-7
D: TRBD1
size: NA
CDR3: CASSRDRVDHEQYF
DNA: TGTGCCAGCAGCCGGGACAGGGTAGACCACGAGCAGTACTTC

V: TRBV30
J: TRBJ1-6
D: NA
size: few
CDR3: CAWIGPPLHF
DNA: TGTGCCTGGATTGGGCCACCCCTCCACTTT

V: TRBV28
J: TRBJ2-2
D: NA
size: NA
CDR3: CASIRFGAARDTGELFF
DNA: TGTGCCAGCATACGGTTCGGGGCGGCCAGGGATACCGGGGAGCTGTTTTTT

V: TRBV19
J: TRBJ2-3
D: NA
size: NA
CDR3: CASSTTIGTDTQYF
DNA: TGTGCCAGTAGCACTACCATCGGCACAGATACGCAGTATTTT

V: TRBV27
J: TRBJ1-4
D: TRBD1
size: NA
CDR3: CASSVLWTGVPEKLFF
DNA: TGTGCCAGCAGTGTGCTTTGGACAGGGGTTCCAGAAAAACTGTTTTTT

V: TRBV4-2
J: TRBJ2-3
D: NA
size: NA
CDR3: CASSQEVITGVSADTQYF
DNA: TGTGCCAGCAGCCAAGAGGTAATAACGGGAGTATCAGCAGATACGCAGTATTTT

V: TRBV7-2
J: TRBJ1-5
D: TRBD1
size: NA
CDR3: CASSLAGTVNQPQHF
DNA: TGTGCCAGCAGCTTAGCAGGGACAGTCAATCAGCCCCAGCATTTT

V: TRBV12-5
J: TRBJ2-3
D: NA
size: NA
CDR3: CASGLDRDTQYF
DNA: TGTGCTAGTGGCCTAGATCGGGATACGCAGTATTTT

V: TRBV4-2
J: TRBJ1-5
D: TRBD1
size: NA
CDR3: CASSHVTGSGNQPQHF
DNA: TGTGCCAGCAGCCACGTGACAGGGTCAGGCAATCAGCCCCAGCATTTT

V: TRBV30
J: TRBJ2-7
D: TRBD2
size: NA
CDR3: CAWSGRTSFYEQYF
DNA: TGTGCCTGGAGCGGACGGACTAGCTTCTACGAGCAGTACTTC